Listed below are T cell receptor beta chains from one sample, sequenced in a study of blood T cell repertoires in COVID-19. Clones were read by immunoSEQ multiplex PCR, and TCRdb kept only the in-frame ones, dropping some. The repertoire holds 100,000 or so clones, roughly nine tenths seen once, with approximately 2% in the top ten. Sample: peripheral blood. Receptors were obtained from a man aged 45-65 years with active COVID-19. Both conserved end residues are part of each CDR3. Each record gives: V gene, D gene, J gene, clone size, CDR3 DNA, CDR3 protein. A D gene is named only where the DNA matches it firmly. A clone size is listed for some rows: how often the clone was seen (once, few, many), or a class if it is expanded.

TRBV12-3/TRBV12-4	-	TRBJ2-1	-	TGTGCCAGCAGTGTAGAAGGGACAGAGCAGTTCTTC	CASSVEGTEQFF
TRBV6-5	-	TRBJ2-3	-	TGTGCCAGCAGTTGGCGGAGCCACACAGATACGCAGTATTTT	CASSWRSHTDTQYF
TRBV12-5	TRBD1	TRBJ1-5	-	TGTGCTAGTGGCTCGACAGGGGGCTCGGATCAGCCCCAGCATTTT	CASGSTGGSDQPQHF
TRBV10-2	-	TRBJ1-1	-	TGCGCCAGCAGTGAGTCGCGCCGGACTAACACTGAAGCTTTCTTT	CASSESRRTNTEAFF
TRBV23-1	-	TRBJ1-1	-	TGCGCCAGCAGTCAAACGGGAACGAACACTGAAGCTTTCTTT	CASSQTGTNTEAFF
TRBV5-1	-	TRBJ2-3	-	TGCGCCAGCAGCTGGGACAAAACATCCCCAGATACGCAGTATTTT	CASSWDKTSPDTQYF
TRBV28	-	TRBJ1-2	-	TGTGCCAGCAGTTTGGAGGGGGGGAACTATGGCTACACCTTC	CASSLEGGNYGYTF
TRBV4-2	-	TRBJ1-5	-	TGTGCCAGCAGCCAAGCCCAGGGAACCACCAATCAGCCCCAGCATTTT	CASSQAQGTTNQPQHF
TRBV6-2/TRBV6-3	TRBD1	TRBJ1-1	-	TGTGCCAGCAGCAGGCCCGGGACAGGGAAGGTTGAAGCTTTCTTT	CASSRPGTGKVEAFF
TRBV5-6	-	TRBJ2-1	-	TGTGCCAGCAGCTTGGTATCGGATGAGCAGTTCTTC	CASSLVSDEQFF
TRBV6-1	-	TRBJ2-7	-	TGTGCCAGCAGTGAAGGGGGCCCTTACGAGCAGTACTTC	CASSEGGPYEQYF
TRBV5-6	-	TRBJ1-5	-	TGTGCCAGCAGCTTGGCCCCGTATAGCAATCAGCCCCAGCATTTT	CASSLAPYSNQPQHF
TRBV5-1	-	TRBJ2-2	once	TGCGCCAGCAGTTATGGTGCACAGGGCCTCGGGGAGCTGTTTTTT	CASSYGAQGLGELFF
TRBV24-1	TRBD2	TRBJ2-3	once	TGTGCCACCAGGGGGACTAGCGGGAGTCGGGGAGATACGCAGTATTTT	CATRGTSGSRGDTQYF
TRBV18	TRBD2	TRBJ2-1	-	TGTGCCAGCTCACCCTTCGGACTAGCGGATAATGAGCAGTTCTTC	CASSPFGLADNEQFF
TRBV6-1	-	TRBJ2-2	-	TGTGCCAGCAGTGAGTCCCCCACCACTTCGAACACCGGGGAGCTGTTTTTT	CASSESPTTSNTGELFF
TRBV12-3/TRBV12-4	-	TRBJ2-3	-	TGTGCCAGCAATCCGGCCAGGACAGATACGCAGTATTTT	CASNPARTDTQYF
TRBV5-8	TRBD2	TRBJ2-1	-	TGTGCCAGCAGCTTGGGTCCGGGACTAGGGGCTTACAATGAGCAGTTCTTC	CASSLGPGLGAYNEQFF
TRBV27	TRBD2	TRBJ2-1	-	TGTGCCAGCAGTTTGCTAGCGGGGACCCACAATGAGCAGTTCTTC	CASSLLAGTHNEQFF
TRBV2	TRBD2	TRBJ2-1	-	TGTGCCAGCAGTGCCCAAACGGGGGGTCACGGTTACAATGAGCAGTTCTTC	CASSAQTGGHGYNEQFF
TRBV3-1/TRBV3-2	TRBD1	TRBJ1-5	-	TGTGCCAGCAGCCAAAACAGGGGAGTTCAGCCCCAGCATTTT	CASSQNRGVQPQHF
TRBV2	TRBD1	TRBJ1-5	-	TGTGCCAGCAAGGGACAGGGGGGTCAGCCCCAGCATTTT	CASKGQGGQPQHF
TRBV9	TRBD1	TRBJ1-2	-	TGTGCCAGCAGCGGAGGGACAGGTTATGACTATGGCTACACCTTC	CASSGGTGYDYGYTF
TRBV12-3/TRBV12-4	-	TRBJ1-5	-	TGTGCCAGCAGCACAGACAATCAGCCCCAGCATTTT	CASSTDNQPQHF
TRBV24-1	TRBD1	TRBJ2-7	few	TGTGCCACCGAAAAGGGGGCTAGCTCCTACGAGCAGTACTTC	CATEKGASSYEQYF
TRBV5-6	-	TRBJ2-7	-	TGTGCCAGCAGCTCGGACAAGTCCTACGAGCAGTACTTC	CASSSDKSYEQYF
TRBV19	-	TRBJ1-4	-	TGTGCCAGTAACGATGTCGGGTTGGAAAAACTGTTTTTT	CASNDVGLEKLFF
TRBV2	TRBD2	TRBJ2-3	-	TGTGCCAGCAGCATCACTAGCGGGAGCACAGATACGCAGTATTTT	CASSITSGSTDTQYF
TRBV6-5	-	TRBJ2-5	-	TGTGCCAGCAGGATTCTAGGGGGAGAGACCCAGTACTTC	CASRILGGETQYF
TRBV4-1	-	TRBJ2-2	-	TGCGCCAGCAGCCAAGTATCTTCTCCCGGGGAGCTGTTTTTT	CASSQVSSPGELFF
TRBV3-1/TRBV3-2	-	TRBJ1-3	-	TGTGCCAGCAGCCAAGACCATTACGGGAGGGGAAGCACCATATATTTT	CASSQDHYGRGSTIYF
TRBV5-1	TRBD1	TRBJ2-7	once	TGCGCCAGCAGCCTACGGACAGGGTACGAGCAGTACTTC	CASSLRTGYEQYF
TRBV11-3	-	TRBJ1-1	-	TGTGCCAGCAGCTACAGTTCTCTTGAAGCTTTCTTT	CASSYSSLEAFF
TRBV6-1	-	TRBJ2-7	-	TGTGCCAGCAGTGAACTAACAGCCTACGAGCAGTACTTC	CASSELTAYEQYF
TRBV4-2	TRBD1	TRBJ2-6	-	TGTGCCAGCAGCCAAGCCATGGGGGACAGTGGGTGGGTCCTCTCTGGGGCCAACGTCCTGACTTTC	CASSQAMGDSGWVLSGANVLTF
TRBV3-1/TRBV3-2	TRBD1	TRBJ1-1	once	TGTGCCAGCAGCCAAGCTGGGACAGGGGATTTTGAAGCTTTCTTT	CASSQAGTGDFEAFF
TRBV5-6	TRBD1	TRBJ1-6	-	TGTGCCAGCACAGCTTGGGGGACAGGGGGAATTTCACCCCTCCACTTT	CASTAWGTGGISPLHF
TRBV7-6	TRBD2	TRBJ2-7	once	TGTGCCAGCAGCTTGTCTAGCGGGGGCCTCCCTAGGGAGCAGTACTTC	CASSLSSGGLPREQYF
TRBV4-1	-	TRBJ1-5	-	TGCGCCAGCAGCCAAGATTTGGCAGGGCATCAGCCCCAGCATTTT	CASSQDLAGHQPQHF
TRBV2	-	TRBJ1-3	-	TGTGCCAGCACCAGACAGAAAGGAAACACCATATATTTT	CASTRQKGNTIYF
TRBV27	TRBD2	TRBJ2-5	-	TGTGCCAGCAGTCCTCGGGTTAGCGGGGGGCAAGAGACCCAGTACTTC	CASSPRVSGGQETQYF
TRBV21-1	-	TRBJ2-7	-	TGTGCCTCAGGTGGAGGGACCTTTTCCTACGAGCAGTACTTC	CASGGGTFSYEQYF
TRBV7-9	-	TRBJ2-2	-	TGTGCCAGCAGCTTAGGACAGAACACCGGGGAGCTGTTTTTT	CASSLGQNTGELFF
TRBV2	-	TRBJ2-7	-	TGTGCCAGCAGTATGGGCAGGGCTGGCGAGCAGTACTTC	CASSMGRAGEQYF
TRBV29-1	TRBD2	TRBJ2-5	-	TGCAGCGTGGGAGGGACCAATCAAGAGACCCAGTACTTC	CSVGGTNQETQYF
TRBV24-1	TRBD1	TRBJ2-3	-	TGTGCCACCAGTGATCCGGGGACAGGGGGGAACCACGGCACAGATACGCAGTATTTT	CATSDPGTGGNHGTDTQYF
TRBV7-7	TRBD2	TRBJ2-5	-	TGTGCCAGCAGCTCCGGGACTAGCGTGGAGACCCAGTACTTC	CASSSGTSVETQYF
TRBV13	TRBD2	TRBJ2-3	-	TGTGCCAGCAGCTTAGGGGCACTAGCGGGCACAGATACGCAGTATTTT	CASSLGALAGTDTQYF
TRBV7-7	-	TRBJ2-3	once	TGTGCCAGCAGCTTAGGGACATTTGGCACAGATACGCAGTATTTT	CASSLGTFGTDTQYF
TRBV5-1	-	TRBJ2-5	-	TGCGCCAGCAGGTTAGGGGATGGGGAGACCCAGTACTTC	CASRLGDGETQYF
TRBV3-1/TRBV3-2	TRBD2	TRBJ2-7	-	TGTGCCAGCAGCCAAGGCGCCATACTAGCGGGGGGGCAATACGAGCAGTACTTC	CASSQGAILAGGQYEQYF
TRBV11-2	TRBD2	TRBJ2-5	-	TGTGCCAGCAGCTCACCTAGCGGGAGGTACCAAGAGACCCAGTACTTC	CASSSPSGRYQETQYF
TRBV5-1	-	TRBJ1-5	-	TGCGCCAGCAGCTTCGACACCAATCAGCCCCAGCATTTT	CASSFDTNQPQHF
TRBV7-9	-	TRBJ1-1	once	TGTGCCAGCGGTCCAGGGCGGGGAAACACTGAAGCTTTCTTT	CASGPGRGNTEAFF
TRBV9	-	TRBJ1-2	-	TGTGCCAGCAGCGTAGGTAATCATGGCTACACCTTC	CASSVGNHGYTF
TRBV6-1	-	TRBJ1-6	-	TGTGCCAGCAGTGAAGGTCAGGCCTCCTATAATTCACCCCTCCACTTT	CASSEGQASYNSPLHF
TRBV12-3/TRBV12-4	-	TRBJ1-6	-	TGTGCCAGTGCGAGGGATAATTCACCCCTCCACTTT	CASARDNSPLHF
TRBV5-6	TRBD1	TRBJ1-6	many	TGTGCCAGCAGCTTGAATCGTGCGGACAGGGGGCTTTCACCCCTCCACTTT	CASSLNRADRGLSPLHF
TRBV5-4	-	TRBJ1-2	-	TGTGCCAGCAGCCCACAGGGTGGTAGCTATGGCTACACCTTC	CASSPQGGSYGYTF
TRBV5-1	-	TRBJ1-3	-	TGCGCCAGCAGCCCAGAGACAGGAGTCTCTGGAAACACCATATATTTT	CASSPETGVSGNTIYF